What follows describes a single T cell receptor (beta chain). This entry belongs to a study of blood T cell repertoires in COVID-19. Study context: COVID-19 samples, acute and convalescent, were from the United States, Italy and Spain. T cells, B-cell-depleted T cells, or PBMCs supplied cDNA or gDNA.

Original methodology: Amplifying reference gene primers gave estimates of nucleated cell counts. Profiling relied on immunoSEQ multiplex PCR, and the TCRdb table lists in-frame clones only, not all of them. The V and J calls and clone size are taken from that table; D and trimming were inferred from the DNA. The sample includes around 240,000 clones, about 85% of them seen just once. This receptor was identified in a man aged 35 to 55 with acute or convalescent COVID-19. Source material: peripheral blood.

The CDR3 spells CASSARGLGNTIYF. The CDR3 DNA reads as TGTGCCAGCAGCGCCAGGGGCCTAGGAAACACCATATATTTT. The chain has TRBV9 and TRBJ1-3, with D possibly being TRBD1 (6 bases). Germline lookup yields CDR1 SGDLS and CDR2 YYNGEE. This CDR3 spans 14 amino acids. Trimming removed 3 bases at V and 4 bases at J, with 11 bases between.